Presented here are 9 T cell receptor beta chains from one specimen sequenced in a study of early T cells in non-severe SARS-CoV-2 infection. Via MiXCR, TCRdb re-called the 5' RACE reads, giving one row per CDR3 protein. The data contain tens of thousands of distinct CDR3 sequences, about an eighth of them singletons. This sample comprised whole blood, obtained at baseline. These receptor sequences come from an adult who was a healthcare worker with PCR-confirmed SARS-CoV-2 infection or an uninfected control (not recorded which).

In this sample, this clonotype turned up a few times. V gene TRBV11-3 combines with J gene TRBJ2-1; TRBD2 agrees at 7 bases. The V gene's germline CDR1 is SGHNT and CDR2 YENEEA. There are 16 residues in the CDR3. Germline trimming cut 0 bases from V and 5 bases from J; bases unmatched to any gene: 7. CDR3 protein: CASSLDWRGSNNEQFF. The CDR3 DNA reads TGTGCCAGCAGCTTAGATTGGCGGGGGAGTAACAATGAGCAGTTCTTC.

V is TRBV6-1 and J is TRBJ2-5; unclear D gene. The CDR3 consists of 12 residues. The V end was cut by 4 bases, the J end by 2 bases, with 5 bases between. The V gene's germline CDR1 is MNHNS and CDR2 SASEGT. CDR3 sequence reads: CASSGSQETQYF. The CDR3 coding sequence is TGTGCCAGCAGTGGTAGTCAAGAGACCCAGTACTTC.

This clonotype was counted only a few times. CDR3 protein: CASSPGTGGSGQGETQYF. The CDR3 DNA reads TGTGCCAGCTCACCCGGGACAGGTGGATCAGGACAAGGAGAGACCCAGTACTTC. The chain uses TRBV18 and TRBJ2-5; 8 positions agree with TRBD1. The CDR3 length is 18 residues. Germline-derived CDR1 and CDR2 are KGHSH and LQKENI. The trim removed 3 bases at V and 4 bases at J, leaving 16 bases unmatched.

The table lists this clonotype with many counts. V is TRBV5-1 and J is TRBJ2-1; D is unclear. Trimming left V 0 bases short and J 6 bases short, with 4 bases between. Germline V gene sequence: CDR1 SGHRS, CDR2 YFSETQ. This CDR3 is built from 12 residues. This chain's CDR3 is CASSLEGNEQFF. The DNA for the CDR3 is TGCGCCAGCAGCTTGGAGGGCAATGAGCAGTTCTTC. The full variable domain, rest sourced from reference TRBV5-1 and TRBJ2-1, is KAGVTQTPRYLIKTRGQQVTLSCSPISGHRSVSWYQQTPGQGLQFLFEYFSETQRNKGNFPGRFSGRQFSNSRSEMNVSTLELGDSALYLCASSLEGNEQFFGPGTRLTVL.

This clonotype has more than one count but fewer than ten. The V and J genes are TRBV7-2 and TRBJ1-5; perhaps TRBD1 as D (6 bases). Germline CDR1 is SGHTA and CDR2 is FQGNSA. The CDR3 spans 16 residues. Trimming shortened V by 5 bases and J by 3 bases, and 17 bases separated the two germline ends. The CDR3 here is CASSKNPAGVNQPQHF. As DNA, the CDR3 is TGTGCCAGCAGCAAAAATCCGGCAGGGGTCAATCAGCCCCAGCATTTT.

This clonotype showed up many times. The J gene is TRBJ2-1, the V gene TRBV11-2, with a weak D call TRBD1 (5 bases). Trimming pared 5 bases from V and 3 bases from J, leaving 14 bases between. This CDR3 comprises 15 residues. Looked up from germline, CDR1 is SGHAT and CDR2 is FQNNGV. The CDR3 nucleotides read TGTGCCAGCAGCCTACTCCAGGGTTTCTACAATGAGCAGTTCTTC. Its translation is CASSLLQGFYNEQFF.

This clonotype was detected many times. V gene TRBV5-4 combines with J gene TRBJ2-1; TRBD2 aligns across 8 bases. V was pared by 3 bases and J by 8 bases, with 7 bases of the junction left unmatched. This CDR3 region has 14 residues. Looked up from germline, CDR1 is SGHNT and CDR2 is YYREEE (reference sequence). The CDR3 DNA sequence: TGTGCCAGCAGCTCCGGGGGGGCAATTGATGAGCAGTTCTTC. This codes for CASSSGGAIDEQFF.

This clonotype was observed a few times. The rearrangement joins TRBV20-1 to TRBJ1-6; TRBD1 matches at 9 bases. The CDR3 totals 15 residues. CDR1 DFQATT and CDR2 SNEGSKA come from the germline V gene (reference sequence). After removal of 0 bases from V and 8 bases from J, the junction contained 5 bases not matched to a gene. Here the CDR3 reads CSARDHRQGDSPLHF. The CDR3 nucleotides are TGCAGTGCTAGAGATCATAGACAGGGGGATTCACCCCTCCACTTT.

V gene TRBV24-1 combines with J gene TRBJ2-5; 8 positions agree with TRBD1. Germline CDR1 and CDR2: KGHDR and SFDVKD. This CDR3 contains 15 residues. The ends lost 9 bases at V and 5 bases at J; junction bases unmatched: 13. CDR3 coding DNA: TGTGCCACCTCTGACGGACAGGGCGGGTTTGAGACCCAGTACTTC. It encodes CATSDGQGGFETQYF.